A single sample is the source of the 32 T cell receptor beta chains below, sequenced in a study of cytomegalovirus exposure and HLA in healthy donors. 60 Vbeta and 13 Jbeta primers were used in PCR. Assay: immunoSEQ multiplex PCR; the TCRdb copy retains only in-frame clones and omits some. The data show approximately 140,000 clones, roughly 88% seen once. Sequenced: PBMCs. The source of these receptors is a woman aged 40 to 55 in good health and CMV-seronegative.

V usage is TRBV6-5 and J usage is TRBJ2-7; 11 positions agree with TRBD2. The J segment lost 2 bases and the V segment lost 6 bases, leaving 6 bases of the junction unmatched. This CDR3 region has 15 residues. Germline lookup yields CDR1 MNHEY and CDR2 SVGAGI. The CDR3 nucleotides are TGTGCCAGCAGCCGCGGGACTAGCGGAGCCTACGAGCAGTACTTC. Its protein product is CASSRGTSGAYEQYF.

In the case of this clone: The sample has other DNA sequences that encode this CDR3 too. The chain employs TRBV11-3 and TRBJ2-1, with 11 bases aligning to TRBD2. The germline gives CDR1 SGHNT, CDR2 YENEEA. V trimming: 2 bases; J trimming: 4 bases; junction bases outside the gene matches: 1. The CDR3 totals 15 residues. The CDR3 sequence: CASSLRLAGYNEQFF. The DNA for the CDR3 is TGTGCCAGCAGCTTACGACTAGCGGGATACAATGAGCAGTTCTTC.

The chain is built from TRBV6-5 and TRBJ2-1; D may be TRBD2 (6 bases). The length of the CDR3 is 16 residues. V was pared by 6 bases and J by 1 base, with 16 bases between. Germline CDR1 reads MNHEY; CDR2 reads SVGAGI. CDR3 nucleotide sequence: TGTGCCAGCAGCTACGCACTAGCCGGGTCCTACAATGAGCAGTTCTTC. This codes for CASSYALAGSYNEQFF.

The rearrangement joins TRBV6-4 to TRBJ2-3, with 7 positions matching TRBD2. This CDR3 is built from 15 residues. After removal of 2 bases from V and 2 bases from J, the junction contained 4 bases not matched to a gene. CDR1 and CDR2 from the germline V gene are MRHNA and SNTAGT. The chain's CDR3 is CASSDKSGATDTQYF. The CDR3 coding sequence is TGTGCCAGCAGTGACAAGAGCGGGGCCACAGATACGCAGTATTTT.

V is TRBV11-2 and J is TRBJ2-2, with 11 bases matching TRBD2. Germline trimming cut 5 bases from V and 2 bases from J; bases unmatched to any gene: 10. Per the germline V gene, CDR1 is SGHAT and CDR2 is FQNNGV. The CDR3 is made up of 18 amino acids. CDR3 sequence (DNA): TGTGCCAGCAGCCCCTATAGCGGGAGGGCCGGTAACACCGGGGAGCTGTTTTTT. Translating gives CASSPYSGRAGNTGELFF.

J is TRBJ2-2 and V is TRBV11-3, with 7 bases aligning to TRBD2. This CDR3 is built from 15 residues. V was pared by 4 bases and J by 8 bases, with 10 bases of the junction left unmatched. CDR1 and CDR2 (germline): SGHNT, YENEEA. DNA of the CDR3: TGTGCCAGCAGCTCCCAACCTGGGAGGGCAGGGGAGCTGTTTTTT. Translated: CASSSQPGRAGELFF.

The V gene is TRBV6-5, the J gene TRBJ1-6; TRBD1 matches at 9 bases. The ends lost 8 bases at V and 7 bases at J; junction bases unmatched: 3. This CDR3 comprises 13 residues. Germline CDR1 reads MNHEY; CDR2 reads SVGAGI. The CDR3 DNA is TGTGCCAGCCATGACAGGGGGAATTCACCCCTCCACTTT. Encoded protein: CASHDRGNSPLHF.

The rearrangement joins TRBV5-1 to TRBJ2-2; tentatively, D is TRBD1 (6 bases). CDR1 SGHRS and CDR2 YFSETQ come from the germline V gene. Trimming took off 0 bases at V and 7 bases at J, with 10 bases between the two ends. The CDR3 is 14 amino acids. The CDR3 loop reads CASSLGTEGGELFF. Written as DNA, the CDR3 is TGCGCCAGCAGCTTGGGGACAGAGGGCGGGGAGCTGTTTTTT.

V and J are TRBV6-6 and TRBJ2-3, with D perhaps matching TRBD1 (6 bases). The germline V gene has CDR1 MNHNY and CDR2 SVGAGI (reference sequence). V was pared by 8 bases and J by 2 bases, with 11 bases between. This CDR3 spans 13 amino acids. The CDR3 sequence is CASGRQDTDTQYF. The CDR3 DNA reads TGTGCCAGCGGTAGACAGGACACAGATACGCAGTATTTT.

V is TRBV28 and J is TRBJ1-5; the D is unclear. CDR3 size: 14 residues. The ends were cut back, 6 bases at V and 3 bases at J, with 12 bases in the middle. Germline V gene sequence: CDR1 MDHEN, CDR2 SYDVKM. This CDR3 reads CASRPRFLNQPQHF. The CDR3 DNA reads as TGTGCCAGCAGGCCCAGGTTTCTCAATCAGCCCCAGCATTTT. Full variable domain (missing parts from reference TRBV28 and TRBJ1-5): DVKVTQSSRYLVKRTGEKVFLECVQDMDHENMFWYRQDPGLGLRLIYFSYDVKMKEKGDIPEGYSVSREKKERFSLILESASTNQTSMYLCASRPRFLNQPQHFGDGTRLSIL.

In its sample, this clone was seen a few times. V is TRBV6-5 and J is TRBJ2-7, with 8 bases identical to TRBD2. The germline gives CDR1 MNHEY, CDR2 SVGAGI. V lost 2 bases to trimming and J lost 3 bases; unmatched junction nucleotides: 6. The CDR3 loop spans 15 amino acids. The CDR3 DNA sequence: TGTGCCAGCAGTTACATAGGACTAGCAGACTACGAGCAGTACTTC. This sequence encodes CASSYIGLADYEQYF.

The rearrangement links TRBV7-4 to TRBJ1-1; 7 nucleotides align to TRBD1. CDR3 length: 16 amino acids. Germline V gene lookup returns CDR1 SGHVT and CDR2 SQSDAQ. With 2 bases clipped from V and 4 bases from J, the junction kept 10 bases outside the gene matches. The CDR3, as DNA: TGTGCCAGCAGCTTATACCCGGGACAGCGAAGCACTGAAGCTTTCTTT. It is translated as CASSLYPGQRSTEAFF.

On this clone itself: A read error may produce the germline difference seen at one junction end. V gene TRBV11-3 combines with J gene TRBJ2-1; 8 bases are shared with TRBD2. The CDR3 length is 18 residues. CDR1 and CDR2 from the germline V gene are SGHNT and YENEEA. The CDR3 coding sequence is TGTGCCAGCAGCTTTGGGGGCTACGGGAGGGCCAACAATAATGGGCAGTTCTTC. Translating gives CASSFGGYGRANNNGQFF.

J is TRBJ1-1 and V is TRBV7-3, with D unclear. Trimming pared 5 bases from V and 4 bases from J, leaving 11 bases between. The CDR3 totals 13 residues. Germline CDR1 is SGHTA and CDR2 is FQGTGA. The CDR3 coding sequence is TGTGCCAGCAGCGCCGATCCTAGCACTGAAGCTTTCTTT. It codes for CASSADPSTEAFF.

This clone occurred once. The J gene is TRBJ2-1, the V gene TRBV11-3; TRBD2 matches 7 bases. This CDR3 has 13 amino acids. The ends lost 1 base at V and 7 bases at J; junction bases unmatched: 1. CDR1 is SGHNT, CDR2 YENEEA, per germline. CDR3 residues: CASSLVRGNEQFF. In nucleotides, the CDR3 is TGTGCCAGCAGCTTAGTGCGGGGGAATGAGCAGTTCTTC.

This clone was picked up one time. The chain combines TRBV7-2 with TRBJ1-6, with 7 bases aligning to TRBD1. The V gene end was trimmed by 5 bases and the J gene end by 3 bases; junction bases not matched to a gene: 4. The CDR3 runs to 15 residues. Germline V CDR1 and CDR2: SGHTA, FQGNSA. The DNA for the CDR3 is TGTGCCAGCAGCCCGGACAGGAGCTATAATTCACCCCTCCACTTT. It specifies CASSPDRSYNSPLHF.

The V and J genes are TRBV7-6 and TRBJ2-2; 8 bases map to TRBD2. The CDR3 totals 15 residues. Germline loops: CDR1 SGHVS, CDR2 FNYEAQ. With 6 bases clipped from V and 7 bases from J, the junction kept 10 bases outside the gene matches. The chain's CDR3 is CASSWTGGPDGELFF. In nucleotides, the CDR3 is TGTGCCAGCAGTTGGACGGGAGGGCCAGACGGGGAGCTGTTTTTT.

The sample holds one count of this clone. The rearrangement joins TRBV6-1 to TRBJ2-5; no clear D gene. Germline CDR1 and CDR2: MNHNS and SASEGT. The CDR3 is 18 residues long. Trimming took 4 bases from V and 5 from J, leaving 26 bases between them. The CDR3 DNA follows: TGTGCCAGCAGTGTGCCCCTGGTTTGGGCCCTCGGCGAGGAGACCCAGTACTTC. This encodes CASSVPLVWALGEETQYF.

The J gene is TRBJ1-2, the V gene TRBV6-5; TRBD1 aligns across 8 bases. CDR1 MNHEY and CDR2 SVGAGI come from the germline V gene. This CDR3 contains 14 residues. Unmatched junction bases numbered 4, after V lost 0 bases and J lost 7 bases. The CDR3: CASSYSTGTGGYTF. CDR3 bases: TGTGCCAGCAGTTACTCCACCGGGACAGGTGGCTACACCTTC.

For the CDR3, the DNA is TGCAGCGTTGAAGATCAATTTGAGTTAAACTATGGCTACACCTTC. Amino acids: CSVEDQFELNYGYTF. The chain recombines TRBV29-1 with TRBJ1-2; no reliable D call. This CDR3 is 15 amino acids long. The V gene lost 0 bases and the J gene lost 2 bases, with 13 bases spanning the gap. The germline CDR1 and CDR2 sequences are SQVTM and ANQGSEA.

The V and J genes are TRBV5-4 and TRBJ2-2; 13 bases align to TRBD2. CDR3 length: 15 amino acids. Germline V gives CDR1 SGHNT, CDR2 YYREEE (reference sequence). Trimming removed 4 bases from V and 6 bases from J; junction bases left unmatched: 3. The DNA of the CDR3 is TGTGCCAGCAGCGCCGGACTAGCGGGAGCCGGGGAGCTGTTTTTT. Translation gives CASSAGLAGAGELFF.

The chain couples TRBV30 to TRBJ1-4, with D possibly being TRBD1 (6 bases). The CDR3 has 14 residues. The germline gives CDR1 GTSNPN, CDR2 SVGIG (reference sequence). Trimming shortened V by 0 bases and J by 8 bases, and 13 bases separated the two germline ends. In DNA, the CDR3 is TGTGCCTGGAGTGTACGGTCAGGGGTAGAAAAACTGTTTTTT. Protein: CAWSVRSGVEKLFF.

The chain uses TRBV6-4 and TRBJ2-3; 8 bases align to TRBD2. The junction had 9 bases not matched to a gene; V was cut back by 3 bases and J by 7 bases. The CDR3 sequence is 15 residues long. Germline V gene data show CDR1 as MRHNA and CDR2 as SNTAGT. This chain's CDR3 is CASSDTAGAHNTQYF. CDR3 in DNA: TGTGCCAGCAGTGATACAGCGGGAGCGCATAATACGCAGTATTTT.

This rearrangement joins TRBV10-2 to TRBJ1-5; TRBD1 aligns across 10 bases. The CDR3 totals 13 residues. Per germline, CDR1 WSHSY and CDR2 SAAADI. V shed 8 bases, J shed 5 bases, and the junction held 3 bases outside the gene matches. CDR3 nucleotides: TGCGCCAGCCGACAGGGGGCTTATCAGCCCCAGCATTTT. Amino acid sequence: CASRQGAYQPQHF.

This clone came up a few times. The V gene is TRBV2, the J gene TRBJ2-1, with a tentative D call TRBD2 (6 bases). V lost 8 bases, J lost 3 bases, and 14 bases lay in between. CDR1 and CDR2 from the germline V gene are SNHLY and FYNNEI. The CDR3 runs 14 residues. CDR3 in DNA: TGTGCCAGCGGGGGGAACTTGGGCTACAATGAGCAGTTCTTC. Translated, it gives CASGGNLGYNEQFF.

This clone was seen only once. The CDR3 DNA sequence: TGTGCCAGCTCACCAAACACAGACCTTAGCTCTGGAAACACCATATATTTT. Amino acids: CASSPNTDLSSGNTIYF. The rearrangement links TRBV18 to TRBJ1-3; D is uncertain. The CDR3 is made up of 17 amino acids. V was cut by 2 bases and J by 0 bases, with 14 bases left in between. Per the germline V gene, CDR1 is KGHSH and CDR2 is LQKENI.

The CDR3 loop is CASSDDGGGTIYF. DNA for the CDR3: TGCGCCAGCAGTGACGATGGGGGCGGCACCATATATTTT. The V call is TRBV10-1, the J call TRBJ1-3; D possibly corresponds to TRBD1 (6 bases). Trimming pared 3 bases from V and 9 bases from J, leaving 12 bases between. Germline CDR1 and CDR2: WNHNN and SYGVQD (reference sequence). This CDR3 contains 13 residues.

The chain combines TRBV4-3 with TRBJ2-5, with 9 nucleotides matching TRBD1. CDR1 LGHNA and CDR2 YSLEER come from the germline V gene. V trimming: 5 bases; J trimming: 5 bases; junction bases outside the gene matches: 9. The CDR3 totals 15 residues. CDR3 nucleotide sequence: TGCGCCAGCAGCGATCCGGGACAGGGAGGGGAGACCCAGTACTTC. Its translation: CASSDPGQGGETQYF.

Here the CDR3 reads CASSSGQENTEAFF. The DNA of the CDR3 is TGTGCCAGCAGCTCGGGACAGGAGAACACTGAAGCTTTCTTT. The chain has TRBV5-4 and TRBJ1-1; 8 bases fit TRBD1. With V trimmed by 3 bases and J by 1 base, 2 bases remained unmatched. Germline values: CDR1 SGHNT, CDR2 YYREEE (reference sequence). The length of the CDR3 is 14 residues. Full variable domain (remainder filled in from reference TRBV5-4 and TRBJ1-1): ETGVTQSPTHLIKTRGQQVTLRCSSQSGHNTVSWYQQALGQGPQFIFQYYREEENGRGNFPPRFSGLQFPNYSSELNVNALELDDSALYLCASSSGQENTEAFFGQGTRLTVV.

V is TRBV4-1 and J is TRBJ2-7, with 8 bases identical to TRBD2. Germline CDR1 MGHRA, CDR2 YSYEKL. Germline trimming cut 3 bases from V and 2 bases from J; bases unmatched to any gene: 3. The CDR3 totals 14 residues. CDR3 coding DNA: TGCGCCAGCAGCCACCCCGGGGGGGCCTACGAGCAGTACTTC. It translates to CASSHPGGAYEQYF.

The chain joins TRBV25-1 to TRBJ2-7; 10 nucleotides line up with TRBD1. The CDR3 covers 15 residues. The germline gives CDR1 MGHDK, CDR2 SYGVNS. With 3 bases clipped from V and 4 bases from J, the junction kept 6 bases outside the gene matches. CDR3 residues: CASSDTGTGEYEQYF. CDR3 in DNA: TGTGCCAGCAGTGATACCGGGACAGGGGAGTACGAGCAGTACTTC.

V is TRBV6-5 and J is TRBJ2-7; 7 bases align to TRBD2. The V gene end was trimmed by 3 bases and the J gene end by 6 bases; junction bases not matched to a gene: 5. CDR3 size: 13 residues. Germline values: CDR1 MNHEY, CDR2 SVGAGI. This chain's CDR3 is CASSYDGGGEQYF. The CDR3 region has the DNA TGTGCCAGCAGTTATGACGGCGGGGGCGAGCAGTACTTC.